Following are 11 T cell receptor beta chains from one sample sequenced in a study of cytomegalovirus exposure and HLA in healthy donors (dated by TCRdb to between 2016 and 2019). Library creation used the immunoSEQ multiplex PCR assay. The multiplex PCR relied on a mix of 60 forward primers for TCR Vbeta segments and 13 reverse primers for TCR Jbeta segments. Entries here come from immuneACCESS through TCRdb and include only in-frame sequences with V and J called. Some clones fail to appear in such tables; in the studies checked, an unresolved V gene covers under half of the shortfall, and the cause of the remainder is unknown. The sample table lists over 80,000 clones, approximately 80% of them with a count of one. The biggest ten clones account for under 4% of the sample. The sample taken for sequencing was PBMCs. The receptors here all came from a man aged 50 to 60 in good health and CMV-seronegative.

The chain joins TRBV4-1 to TRBJ2-5; D gene uncertain. Germline V lookup: CDR1 MGHRA, CDR2 YSYEKL. This CDR3 spans 14 amino acids. Trimming pared 0 bases from V and 5 bases from J, leaving 10 bases between. CDR3 nucleotide sequence: TGCGCCAGCAGCCAAGATAACTCACGGGAGACCCAGTACTTC. Translation gives CASSQDNSRETQYF.

The chain couples TRBV4-1 to TRBJ2-1; the match to TRBD2 covers 7 bases. Germline-derived CDR1 and CDR2 are MGHRA and YSYEKL. The trim removed 0 bases at V and 12 bases at J, leaving 11 bases unmatched. The CDR3 spans 15 residues. The CDR3 is CASSQEGSGTSGQFF. The CDR3, as DNA: TGCGCCAGCAGCCAAGAAGGCAGCGGGACGAGCGGGCAGTTCTTC.

J is TRBJ2-1 and V is TRBV25-1, with 11 bases aligning to TRBD2. V shed 6 bases and J 10 bases; nucleotides not matched to a gene: 14. Germline CDR1 MGHDK, CDR2 SYGVNS. The CDR3 runs 16 residues. This CDR3 reads CASSTRGSGRGAEQFF. The CDR3 nucleotides read TGTGCCAGCAGCACCCGGGGTAGCGGGAGGGGAGCAGAGCAGTTCTTC.

Concerning this clone: This same CDR3 is encoded by further DNA sequences in the sample. The chain has TRBV6-5 and TRBJ2-7, with TRBD1 matching over 8 bases. V lost 6 bases and J lost 0; bases outside the gene matches: 7. CDR3 length equals 15 residues. Germline V gene lookup returns CDR1 MNHEY and CDR2 SVGAGI. DNA for the CDR3: TGTGCCAGCAGACGGGACAGGCGGAGCTCCTACGAGCAGTACTTC. It translates to CASRRDRRSSYEQYF.

The CDR3 loop reads CSVVLGGTNYGYTF. DNA of the CDR3: TGCAGCGTTGTTTTGGGGGGTACTAACTATGGCTACACCTTC. The gene calls are TRBV29-1 and TRBJ1-2; a weak D match, TRBD1 (5 bases). CDR1 is SQVTM and CDR2 is ANQGSEA in the germline V gene. V was clipped by 4 bases and J by 0 bases, with 12 bases between them. CDR3 size: 14 residues.

V is TRBV19 and J is TRBJ1-2; a possible D gene is TRBD1 (6 bases). Trimming pared 3 bases from V and 4 bases from J, leaving 21 bases between. Germline CDR1 and CDR2: LNHDA and SQIVND (reference sequence). This CDR3 is 17 amino acids long. The CDR3 DNA reads as TGTGCCAGTAGTATTGGCGACCGGGACATAATCTCCTATGGCTACACCTTC. Translating it yields CASSIGDRDIISYGYTF.

This clone appeared once. This chain uses TRBV6-4 with TRBJ2-3; 9 nucleotides agree with TRBD1. The trim removed 2 bases at V and 5 bases at J, leaving 20 bases unmatched. Germline V CDR1 and CDR2: MRHNA, SNTAGT. The CDR3 contains 20 residues. The CDR3 nucleotides are TGTGCCAGCAGTGACGTGGATCCGAAGGGACAGGGAAGGGAATTAGATACGCAGTATTTT. This codes for CASSDVDPKGQGRELDTQYF.

This clone was recorded a few times. The rearrangement joins TRBV7-8 to TRBJ2-1, with 10 bases identical to TRBD2. The V gene's germline CDR1 is SGHVS and CDR2 FQNEAQ. CDR3 length equals 18 residues. The V gene end was trimmed by 2 bases and the J gene end by 1 base; junction bases not matched to a gene: 8. The CDR3 DNA sequence: TGTGCCAGCAGCTTACTGAGAGGGACTAGCGCTTCCTACAATGAGCAGTTCTTC. The encoded protein is CASSLLRGTSASYNEQFF.

The V gene is TRBV28, the J gene TRBJ2-7; 10 nucleotides line up with TRBD2. Trimming removed 2 bases from V and 7 bases from J; junction bases left unmatched: 5. Per germline, CDR1 MDHEN and CDR2 SYDVKM. The CDR3 runs 14 residues. CDR3 protein: CASSLSGRAWEQYF. The CDR3 nucleotides read TGTGCCAGCAGTTTAAGCGGGAGGGCCTGGGAGCAGTACTTC.

This clone came up once. The chain links TRBV9 to TRBJ2-7; tentative D call: TRBD1 (6 bases). Trimming took 4 bases from V and 3 from J, leaving 14 bases between them. The CDR3 has 14 residues. Germline V gene lookup returns CDR1 SGDLS and CDR2 YYNGEE. CDR3 in DNA: TGTGCCAGCAGCCCAGGGGACCGGAACTACGAGCAGTACTTC. It specifies CASSPGDRNYEQYF. Together with reference TRBV9 and TRBJ2-7, the CDR3 gives the full variable domain: DSGVTQTPKHLITATGQRVTLRCSPRSGDLSVYWYQQSLDQGLQFLIQYYNGEERAKGNILERFSAQQFPDLHSELNLSSLELGDSALYFCASSPGDRNYEQYFGPGTRLTVT.

The V call is TRBV6-4, the J call TRBJ1-1, with D maybe TRBD1 (5 bases). Germline CDR1 is MRHNA and CDR2 is SNTAGT. This CDR3 has 13 residues. V lost 4 bases, J lost 5 bases, and 11 bases lay in between. CDR3 in DNA: TGTGCCAGCAGTGGCCTTGGGGCAACTGAAGCTTTCTTT. Its translation: CASSGLGATEAFF.